The source of this T cell receptor (beta chain) is a study of blood T cell repertoires in COVID-19. The data were produced by immunoSEQ multiplex PCR, yet TCRdb's version contains in-frame clones alone and is incomplete. The sample records about 46,000 clones, 70% to 90% being singletons. Source material: peripheral blood. This TCR derives from a human donor in a cohort sampled during active COVID-19. The donor label of this sample is uncertain.

This CDR3 is CASSEGQGSYNEQFF. The CDR3 nucleotides read TGTGCCAGCAGCGAGGGACAGGGCTCCTACAATGAGCAGTTCTTC. The chain combines TRBV5-5 with TRBJ2-1, with TRBD1 matching 9 bases. J lost 0 bases, V lost 4 bases, and 2 bases had no gene match. Per the germline V gene, CDR1 is SGHKS and CDR2 is YYEKEE (reference sequence). The CDR3 runs to 15 residues. Complete variable domain (other parts from reference TRBV5-5 and TRBJ2-1): DAGVTQSPTHLIKTRGQQVTLRCSPISGHKSVSWYQQVLGQGPQFIFQYYEKEERGRGNFPDRFSARQFPNYSSELNVNALLLGDSALYLCASSEGQGSYNEQFFGPGTRLTVL.